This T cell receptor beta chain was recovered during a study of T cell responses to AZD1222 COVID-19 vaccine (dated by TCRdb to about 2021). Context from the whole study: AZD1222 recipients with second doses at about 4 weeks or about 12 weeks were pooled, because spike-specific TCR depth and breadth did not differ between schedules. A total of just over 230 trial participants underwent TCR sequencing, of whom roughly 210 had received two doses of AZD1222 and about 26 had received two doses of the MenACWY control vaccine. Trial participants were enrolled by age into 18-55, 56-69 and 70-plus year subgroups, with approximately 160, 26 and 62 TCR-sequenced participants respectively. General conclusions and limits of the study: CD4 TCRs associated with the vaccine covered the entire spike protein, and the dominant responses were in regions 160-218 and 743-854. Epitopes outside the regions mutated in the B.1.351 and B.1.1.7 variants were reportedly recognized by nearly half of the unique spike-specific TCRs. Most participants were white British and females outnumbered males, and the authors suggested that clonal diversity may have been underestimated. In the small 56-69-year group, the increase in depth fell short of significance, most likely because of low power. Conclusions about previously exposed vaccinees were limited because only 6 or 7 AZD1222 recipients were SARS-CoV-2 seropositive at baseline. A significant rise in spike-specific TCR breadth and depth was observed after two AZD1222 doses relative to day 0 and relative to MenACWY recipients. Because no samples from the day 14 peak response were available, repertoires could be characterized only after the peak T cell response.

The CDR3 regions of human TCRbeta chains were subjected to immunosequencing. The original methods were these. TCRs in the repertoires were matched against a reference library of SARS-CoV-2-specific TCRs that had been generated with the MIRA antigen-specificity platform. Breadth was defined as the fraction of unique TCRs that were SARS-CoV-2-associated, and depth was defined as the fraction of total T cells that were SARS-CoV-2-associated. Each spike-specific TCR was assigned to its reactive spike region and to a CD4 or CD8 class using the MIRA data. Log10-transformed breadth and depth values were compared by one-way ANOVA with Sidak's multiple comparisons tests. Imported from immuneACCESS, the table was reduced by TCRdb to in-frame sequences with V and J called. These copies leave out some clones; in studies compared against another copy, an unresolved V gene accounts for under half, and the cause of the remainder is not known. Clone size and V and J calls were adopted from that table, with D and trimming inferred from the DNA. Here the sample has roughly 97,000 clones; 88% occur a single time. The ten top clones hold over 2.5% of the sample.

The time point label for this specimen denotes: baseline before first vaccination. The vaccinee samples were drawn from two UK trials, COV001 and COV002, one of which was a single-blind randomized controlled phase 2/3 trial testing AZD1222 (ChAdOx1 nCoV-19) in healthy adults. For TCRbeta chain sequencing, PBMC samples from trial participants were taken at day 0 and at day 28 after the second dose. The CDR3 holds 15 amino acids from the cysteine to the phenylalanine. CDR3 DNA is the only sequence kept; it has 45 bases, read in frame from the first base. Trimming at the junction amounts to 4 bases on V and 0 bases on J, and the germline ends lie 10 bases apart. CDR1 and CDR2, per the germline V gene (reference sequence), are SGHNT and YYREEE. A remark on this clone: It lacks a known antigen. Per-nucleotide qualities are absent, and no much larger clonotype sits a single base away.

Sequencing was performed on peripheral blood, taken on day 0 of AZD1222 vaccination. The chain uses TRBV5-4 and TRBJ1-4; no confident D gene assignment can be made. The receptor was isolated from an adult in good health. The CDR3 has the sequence CASSQYSATNEKLFF. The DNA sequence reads TGTGCCAGCAGCCAGTACAGTGCAACTAATGAAAAACTGTTTTTT.